This paragraph reports one TCR beta chain. Its antigen is currently unknown. There are 11 residues in the CDR3. Between the trimmed V and J ends, which lost 6 bases and 7 bases, there was a span of 9 bases. CDR1 SNHLY and CDR2 FYNNEI come from the germline V gene. The data were taken from a study of T-cell memory formation after mild COVID-19. The study's findings and limits: In pre-infection memory, a portion of responding clones appeared, which suggested that cross-reactive memory joined. The second-wave clones peaking on day 37 were not confirmed as SARS-CoV-2-specific. Later expanders leaned CD4+, whereas day 15 to 85 contracting clones were balanced CD4/CD8. Chiefly within CM and EM were the contracting CD4+ clones; CD8+ ones were within EMRA.

TCRdb independently ran MiXCR on the 5' RACE reads; one entry per CDR3 protein. The table has under 300,000 distinct CDR3 sequences, 18% seen once; the top ten hold more than 20%. V and J are TRBV2 and TRBJ1-1; D is possibly TRBD1 (5 bases). The TCR comes from a man aged 18 to 35 who had mild COVID-19 (a few samples of this study predate the infection). Cell type and time point are not known. The sample was PBMCs or a T cell subset sorted from them (not recorded which). CDR3 amino acids: CASRAGLEAFF. CDR3 bases: TGTGCCAGCAGGGCAGGGCTTGAAGCTTTCTTT.